This entry concerns a single T cell receptor beta chain. Measured with immunoSEQ multiplex PCR; TCRdb has only the in-frame clones, and not every one. The sample gives under 85,000 clones, over 85% of which show up once; 1.3% is in the top ten. This CDR3 has 17 amino acids. V shed 4 bases and J shed 3 bases, with 21 bases lying between them. Germline V gene lookup returns CDR1 LNHDA and CDR2 SQIVND (reference sequence). The data are from a study of control samples from healthy donors and cancer patients. The V gene is TRBV19, the J gene TRBJ1-1, with no clear D. The clonotype originates from a woman in her 40s with lung cancer. The specimen was PBMCs. Here the CDR3 DNA reads TGTGCCAGTAGTACGGGCTCGGTGCGCGGGAAGGACACTGAAGCTTTCTTT. It codes for CASSTGSVRGKDTEAFF.